The 32 T cell receptor beta chains below come from one sample, sequenced in a study of blood T cells in healthy people across ages. Together with a sample-barcoded 5' primer, a J-beta primer mix was included in a second PCR lasting about 7 to 11 cycles. MiXCR, run by TCRdb on the 5' RACE reads, gives a single entry per CDR3 protein. The sample yields 1.5 million to 1.9 million distinct CDR3 sequences, roughly 43% seen once. Material: blood. The receptors were sampled from a woman between 18 and 29 years old in good health.

In its sample, this clonotype was seen many times. In DNA, the CDR3 is TGTGCCAGCAGGCAACGACTAGCGACAGATACGCAGTATTTT. Its protein product is CASRQRLATDTQYF. V gene TRBV7-8 combines with J gene TRBJ2-3; 8 nucleotides align to TRBD2. J was trimmed by 3 bases and V by 6 bases; bases with no gene match: 5. Germline loops: CDR1 SGHVS, CDR2 FQNEAQ. This CDR3 contains 14 residues. The whole variable domain, remainder taken from reference TRBV7-8 and TRBJ2-3, is GAGVSQSPRYKVAKRGQDVALRCDPISGHVSLFWYQQALGQGPEFLTYFQNEAQLDKSGLPSDRFFAERPEGSVSTLKIQRTQQEDSAVYLCASRQRLATDTQYFGPGTRLTVL.

This clonotype appeared a few times. The chain is built from TRBV4-3 and TRBJ1-4; D possibly corresponds to TRBD1 (6 bases). V gave up 1 base and J gave up 6 bases, with 12 bases separating them. Per germline, CDR1 LGHNA and CDR2 YSLEER. The CDR3 length is 15 residues. DNA for the CDR3: TGCGCCAGCAGCCAAGTTCCCGGGGGCGATGAAAAACTGTTTTTT. Residues: CASSQVPGGDEKLFF.

At least ten counts were recorded for this clonotype. The rearrangement uses TRBV15 and TRBJ2-1, with TRBD2 matching 8 bases. This CDR3 has 16 residues. J was trimmed by 7 bases and V by 1 base; bases with no gene match: 9. The V gene's germline CDR1 is LNHNV and CDR2 YYDKDF (reference sequence). This CDR3 is CATSRVTGTRANEQFF. DNA for the CDR3: TGTGCCACCAGCAGAGTGACCGGGACTAGAGCTAATGAGCAGTTCTTC.

This clonotype was detected only a few times. This chain joins TRBV5-5 and TRBJ2-7, with D perhaps given as TRBD1 or TRBD2 (5 bases each). Germline V gene sequence: CDR1 SGHKS, CDR2 YYEKEE (reference sequence). V was trimmed by 1 base and J by 0 bases, leaving 11 bases between them. This CDR3 is built from 15 residues. CDR3 nucleotides: TGTGCCAGCAGCTTGATGTGGGGGTCCTCCTACGAGCAGTACTTC. Protein: CASSLMWGSSYEQYF.

The chain recombines TRBV4-1 with TRBJ2-1; weak D call: TRBD1 (6 bases). Germline lookup yields CDR1 MGHRA and CDR2 YSYEKL. V lost 4 bases and J lost 10, with 23 bases in between. The CDR3 length is 16 residues. The CDR3 DNA follows: TGCGCCAGCAGCCTGGGATCAGGGGAAGGAACCTACGAGCAGTTCTTC. Its translation is CASSLGSGEGTYEQFF.

The chain couples TRBV12-3 or TRBV12-4 to TRBJ2-3; no clear D gene. The CDR3 length is 15 residues. V was trimmed by 4 bases and J by 3 bases, leaving 14 bases between them. The DNA for the CDR3 is TGTGCCAGCAGTTCCAAGTGGGCGCGTACAGATACGCAGTATTTT. It yields the protein CASSSKWARTDTQYF.

The chain recombines TRBV10-3 with TRBJ2-3; D is undetermined. The V gene lost 6 bases and the J gene lost 4 bases, with 14 bases spanning the gap. CDR3 size: 14 residues. Germline CDR1 ENHRY, CDR2 SYGVKD. CDR3 region: CAIRGPGPADTQYF. In DNA form, the CDR3 reads TGTGCCATCAGAGGGCCCGGGCCTGCAGATACGCAGTATTTT.

The rearrangement links TRBV6-5 to TRBJ2-2, with D unresolved. Germline assignment: CDR1 MNHEY and CDR2 SVGAGI. The CDR3 loop spans 15 amino acids. Trimming left V 4 bases short and J 1 base short, with 10 bases between. The DNA for the CDR3 is TGTGCCAGCAGTTTGTGGCCGATGAACACCGGGGAGCTGTTTTTT. It yields the protein CASSLWPMNTGELFF.

Details on this clonotype: The junction shows a germline mismatch at one end, possibly a read error. V gene TRBV6-5 combines with J gene TRBJ2-2; D perhaps matches TRBD1 (6 bases). This CDR3 spans 14 amino acids. From germline, CDR1 is MNHEY and CDR2 SVGAGI. CDR3 in DNA: TGTGCCAGCAGAAGACAGGTGAACACCGGGGAGCTTTTTTTT. Translation: CASRRQVNTGELFF.

The sample holds a few counts of this clonotype. V gene TRBV5-1 combines with J gene TRBJ2-3; the match to TRBD2 covers 8 bases. Germline values: CDR1 SGHRS, CDR2 YFSETQ. After removal of 2 bases from V and 1 base from J, the junction contained 9 bases not matched to a gene. The CDR3 has 17 amino acids. CDR3 sequence reads: CASSLGATSGRTDTQYF. In nucleotides, the CDR3 is TGCGCCAGCAGCTTAGGGGCAACTAGCGGCCGCACAGATACGCAGTATTTT.

The V and J genes are TRBV7-9 and TRBJ2-7, with 8 nucleotides matching TRBD2. Unmatched junction bases numbered 13, after V lost 5 bases and J lost 7 bases. The germline V gene has CDR1 SEHNR and CDR2 FQNEAQ (reference sequence). This CDR3 has 15 amino acids. The CDR3 sequence is CASSREGLPYNEQYF. In DNA, the CDR3 is TGTGCCAGCAGCCGGGAGGGCCTTCCCTACAATGAGCAGTACTTC.

As concerns this clonotype: The junction does not match germline at one end; this may be a read error. This chain connects TRBV20-1 to TRBJ2-7, with no clear D. This CDR3 has 13 amino acids. The germline V gene has CDR1 DFQATT and CDR2 SNEGSKA (reference sequence). As DNA, the CDR3 is TGTAGTGCTAGAAGGGCACACCGCTACGAGCAGTACTTC. It yields the protein CSARRAHRYEQYF.

The sample holds a few counts of this clonotype. The chain employs TRBV4-3 and TRBJ2-1; possibly TRBD2 for D (6 bases). CDR1 LGHNA and CDR2 YSLEER come from the germline V gene. V lost 0 bases and J lost 0, with 9 bases in between. CDR3 size: 16 residues. The CDR3 protein is CASSQDGGVSYNEQFF. CDR3 in DNA: TGCGCCAGCAGCCAAGATGGAGGGGTCTCCTACAATGAGCAGTTCTTC.

This rearrangement joins TRBV4-3 to TRBJ2-2; D remains unclear. The germline gives CDR1 LGHNA, CDR2 YSLEER. This CDR3 comprises 14 residues. Trimming took off 1 base at V and 6 bases at J, with 9 bases between the two ends. In DNA form, the CDR3 reads TGCGCCAGCAGCCAAGTCAGTCGGGCCGGGGAGCTGTTTTTT. It is translated as CASSQVSRAGELFF.

This chain connects TRBV20-1 to TRBJ2-2; possibly TRBD1 or TRBD2 for D (5 bases each). Germline CDR1 DFQATT, CDR2 SNEGSKA (reference sequence). V lost 3 bases, J lost 0 bases, and 14 bases lay in between. The CDR3 loop spans 16 amino acids. The CDR3 region is CSASPPGTANTGELFF. Here the CDR3 DNA reads TGCAGTGCTAGCCCCCCGGGGACCGCGAACACCGGGGAGCTGTTTTTT.

V usage is TRBV28 and J usage is TRBJ2-7; unclear D gene. The CDR3 has 12 residues. V lost 3 bases to trimming and J lost 10 bases, with 13 bases between them. CDR1 and CDR2 (germline): MDHEN, SYDVKM. The CDR3 reads CASSFMSQDQYF. CDR3 DNA sequence: TGTGCCAGCAGTTTTATGTCCCAGGATCAGTACTTC.

The chain joins TRBV6-5 to TRBJ1-1; 7 bases are shared with TRBD1. This CDR3 has 13 amino acids. Trimming removed 2 bases from V and 7 bases from J; junction bases left unmatched: 4. Germline values: CDR1 MNHEY, CDR2 SVGAGI. For the CDR3, the DNA is TGTGCCAGCAGTTACCCTGGACAGGATGAAGCTTTCTTT. It is translated as CASSYPGQDEAFF.

This clonotype was recorded a few times. This chain links TRBV12-3 or TRBV12-4 with TRBJ1-5; D is ambiguous. The length of the CDR3 is 15 residues. V lost 6 bases, J lost 6 bases, and 18 bases lay in between. Here the CDR3 reads CASRSRVSLGQPQHF. The CDR3 DNA reads as TGTGCCAGCAGAAGCCGGGTATCCTTAGGTCAGCCCCAGCATTTT.

The rearrangement links TRBV2 to TRBJ2-3, with D possibly being TRBD1 (6 bases). This CDR3 has 14 residues. The V gene lost 11 bases and the J gene lost 2 bases, with 17 bases spanning the gap. Germline V gene lookup returns CDR1 SNHLY and CDR2 FYNNEI. The CDR3 is CAGPVDRSTDTQYF. The CDR3 nucleotides are TGTGCCGGCCCCGTGGACAGATCCACAGATACGCAGTATTTT.

The sample holds a few counts of this clonotype. This chain joins TRBV18 and TRBJ1-2, with D maybe TRBD1 (6 bases). Germline V gene data show CDR1 as KGHSH and CDR2 as LQKENI. This CDR3 spans 13 amino acids. The V end was cut by 4 bases, the J end by 7 bases, with 13 bases between. The DNA of the CDR3 is TGTGCCAGCTCACGGGACAACAGTCGTGGCTACACCTTC. Translating gives CASSRDNSRGYTF.

The CDR3 sequence is CASSLEQGSEKLFF. As DNA, the CDR3 is TGCGCCAGCAGCTTGGAACAGGGGTCTGAAAAACTGTTTTTT. The gene calls are TRBV5-1 and TRBJ1-4, with 7 bases matching TRBD1. The ends lost 0 bases at V and 7 bases at J; junction bases unmatched: 3. CDR1 and CDR2 from the germline V gene are SGHRS and YFSETQ. The CDR3 sequence is 14 residues long. Using reference TRBV5-1 and TRBJ1-4 for the parts outside the CDR3, the full variable domain is KAGVTQTPRYLIKTRGQQVTLSCSPISGHRSVSWYQQTPGQGLQFLFEYFSETQRNKGNFPGRFSGRQFSNSRSEMNVSTLELGDSALYLCASSLEQGSEKLFFGSGTQLSVL.

This sequence joins TRBV29-1 and TRBJ2-5, with 8 nucleotides matching TRBD1. This CDR3 contains 12 residues. The V gene's germline CDR1 is SQVTM and CDR2 ANQGSEA. Trimming at V came to 6 bases and at J to 2 bases, leaving 2 bases not matched to a gene. CDR3: CSVRTGQETQYF. The CDR3 DNA reads TGCAGCGTGCGGACAGGGCAAGAGACCCAGTACTTC.

This chain joins TRBV12-3 or TRBV12-4 and TRBJ2-7; D unclear. The CDR3 extends over 13 amino acids. Trimming left V 6 bases short and J 2 bases short, with 11 bases between. The CDR3, as DNA: TGTGCCAGCAGCCCGAGGAGTACCTACGAGCAGTACTTC. It translates to CASSPRSTYEQYF.

This clonotype came up many times. The J gene is TRBJ1-1, the V gene TRBV4-3; D gene uncertain. Trimming cost V 0 bases and J 1 base, with 6 bases left between them. Germline V gene data show CDR1 as LGHNA and CDR2 as YSLEER. This CDR3 is 14 amino acids long. The CDR3 here is CASSQDGRNTEAFF. Written as DNA, the CDR3 is TGCGCCAGCAGCCAAGATGGCAGGAACACTGAAGCTTTCTTT.

The V call is TRBV7-9, the J call TRBJ2-3; D is unclear. CDR3 length: 14 amino acids. CDR1 is SEHNR and CDR2 is FQNEAQ in the germline V gene (reference sequence). The V end lost 5 bases, the J end lost 1 base, and 10 bases lay between the germline ends. The CDR3 DNA follows: TGTGCCAGCAGCGAAGGATTGGGCACAGATACGCAGTATTTT. This encodes CASSEGLGTDTQYF.

V gene TRBV20-1 combines with J gene TRBJ1-6, with D possibly being TRBD1 (6 bases). V lost 2 bases and J 8 bases, leaving 10 bases between the germline ends. Per the germline V gene, CDR1 is DFQATT and CDR2 is SNEGSKA (reference sequence). The CDR3 covers 13 residues. CDR3 in amino acids: CSARQGYYSPLHF. CDR3 bases: TGCAGTGCTAGACAGGGGTATTATTCACCCCTCCACTTT.

V usage is TRBV6-5 and J usage is TRBJ1-1; D is ambiguous. The CDR3 totals 12 residues. Trimming removed 6 bases from V and 5 bases from J, with 10 bases in between. CDR1 and CDR2 (germline): MNHEY, SVGAGI. CDR3 bases: TGTGCCAGCAGGGACCTCGGGACTGAAGCTTTCTTT. Its protein product is CASRDLGTEAFF.

The rearrangement joins TRBV28 to TRBJ2-7, with TRBD2 matching over 7 bases. Germline lookup yields CDR1 MDHEN and CDR2 SYDVKM. The ends lost 10 bases at V and 6 bases at J; junction bases unmatched: 9. This CDR3 is 12 amino acids long. The CDR3 DNA is TGTGCCACCGAAACGGGAGGCCGCGAGCAGTACTTC. It encodes CATETGGREQYF.

This chain links TRBV5-1 with TRBJ2-4; no clear D gene. Germline V gives CDR1 SGHRS, CDR2 YFSETQ. The ends were cut back, 0 bases at V and 7 bases at J, with 14 bases in the middle. This CDR3 is 15 amino acids long. Here the CDR3 DNA reads TGCGCCAGCAGCTTGGCCACTATAACGGGCAACATTCAGTACTTC. Its protein is CASSLATITGNIQYF.

V and J are TRBV27 and TRBJ2-1; D unresolved. The J call may be mistaken, given a closer DNA end match to TRBJ2-7. The CDR3 totals 15 residues. Per germline, CDR1 MNHEY and CDR2 SMNVEV (reference sequence). Written as DNA, the CDR3 is TGTGCCAGCAGTAGCTCGGCGAACTCCTACAATGAGCAGTACTTC. Translated, it gives CASSSSANSYNEQYF.

This clonotype was seen a few times. The chain employs TRBV20-1 and TRBJ2-1; 9 bases are shared with TRBD2. Per germline, CDR1 DFQATT and CDR2 SNEGSKA (reference sequence). With 6 bases clipped from V and 7 bases from J, the junction kept 13 bases outside the gene matches. The CDR3 totals 15 residues. The CDR3 region is CSAEDPGLARNEQFF. CDR3 nucleotide sequence: TGCAGTGCGGAGGATCCGGGACTAGCTAGGAATGAGCAGTTCTTC.

The chain couples TRBV6-5 to TRBJ2-1; D gene ambiguous. Germline values: CDR1 MNHEY, CDR2 SVGAGI. The CDR3 contains 13 residues. V was clipped by 7 bases and J by 7 bases, with 14 bases between them. CDR3 sequence reads: CASTLDPDNEQFF. For the CDR3, the DNA is TGTGCCAGCACCTTGGACCCTGATAATGAGCAGTTCTTC.